The 29 T cell receptor beta chains in this list originate from one sample, sequenced in a study of T-cell reconstitution after alpha-beta-depleted transplantation in children. The TCRbeta library was prepared with unique molecular identifiers. TCRdb reprocessed the PCR reads with MiXCR, giving one entry per CDR3 protein. The sample includes about 270,000 distinct CDR3 sequences, around 9.6% of them seen just once. Specimen: PBMCs from the stem cell graft donor, collected from the stem cell graft. The receptors come from a human donor who donated a stem cell graft to a child with SCID.

The J gene is TRBJ2-7, the V gene TRBV6-1, with 7 bases that match TRBD1. Per the germline V gene, CDR1 is MNHNS and CDR2 is SASEGT. This CDR3 has 14 residues. The trim removed 6 bases at V and 2 bases at J, leaving 7 bases unmatched. The CDR3, as DNA: TGTGCCAGCAGATCCGACAGGGCCCCCTACGAGCAGTACTTC. This codes for CASRSDRAPYEQYF.

This clonotype was recorded at least ten times. The rearrangement links TRBV25-1 to TRBJ1-4, with 7 nucleotides matching TRBD1. CDR1 MGHDK and CDR2 SYGVNS come from the germline V gene. CDR3 length equals 15 residues. The junction had 4 bases not matched to a gene; V was cut back by 6 bases and J by 0 bases. The CDR3 nucleotides are TGTGCCAGCAGCGGGGACAGAGCAACTAATGAAAAACTGTTTTTT. This encodes CASSGDRATNEKLFF.

This sequence joins TRBV12-3 or TRBV12-4 and TRBJ2-3; a possible D gene is TRBD1 (5 bases). The CDR3 runs 16 residues. The germline V and J ends were trimmed by 7 bases and 6 bases, with 23 bases remaining between them. CDR3 coding DNA: TGTGCCAGCACCTCCCCCAGGGCTCAATACGCGGATACGCAGTATTTT. It yields the protein CASTSPRAQYADTQYF.

This clonotype came up many times. CDR3 region: CASSPPGLRTDTQYF. The CDR3 region has the DNA TGTGCCAGCAGCCCGCCAGGTTTACGCACAGATACGCAGTATTTT. V usage is TRBV7-9 and J usage is TRBJ2-3, with D hard to call. The germline CDR1 and CDR2 sequences are SEHNR and FQNEAQ (reference sequence). This CDR3 region has 15 residues. V was clipped by 5 bases and J by 1 base, with 13 bases between them.

This clonotype was found many times. This rearrangement joins TRBV12-3 or TRBV12-4 to TRBJ1-5; possibly TRBD1 for D (6 bases). The CDR3 has 14 residues. Trimming took 7 bases from V and 7 from J, leaving 17 bases between them. In DNA form, the CDR3 reads TGTGCCAGCAAACGGGGGCGCGAAATCCAGCCCCAGCATTTT. It specifies CASKRGREIQPQHF.

The CDR3 sequence: CASSPGASTNNSPLHF. CDR3 DNA: TGTGCCAGCAGCCCAGGGGCCAGTACAAATAATTCACCCCTCCACTTT. The chain carries TRBV7-6 and TRBJ1-6; D is possibly TRBD1 (6 bases). CDR1 SGHVS and CDR2 FNYEAQ come from the germline V gene. The CDR3 has 16 residues. The ends were cut back, 5 bases at V and 5 bases at J, with 16 bases in the middle. The whole variable domain, remainder taken from reference TRBV7-6 and TRBJ1-6, is GAGVSQSPRYKVTKRGQDVALRCDPISGHVSLYWYRQALGQGPEFLTYFNYEAQQDKSGLPNDRFSAERPEGSISTLTIQRTEQRDSAMYRCASSPGASTNNSPLHFGNGTRLTVT.

The V and J genes are TRBV25-1 and TRBJ2-7; tentatively, D is TRBD1 (6 bases). V lost 1 base and J lost 4, with 11 bases in between. The CDR3 loop spans 14 amino acids. Germline CDR1 is MGHDK and CDR2 is SYGVNS. CDR3 sequence: CASSEWDTEYEQYF. As DNA, the CDR3 is TGTGCCAGCAGTGAATGGGACACTGAATACGAGCAGTACTTC.

The sample holds many counts of this clonotype. V gene TRBV20-1 combines with J gene TRBJ1-1, with 7 bases fitting TRBD1. The CDR3 length is 12 residues. Trimming cost V 6 bases and J 4 bases; bases outside gene matches: 5. Per the germline V gene, CDR1 is DFQATT and CDR2 is SNEGSKA (reference sequence). CDR3 DNA sequence: TGCAGTGCCACCCCAGGGGGCACTGAAGCTTTCTTT. Amino acid sequence: CSATPGGTEAFF.

This clonotype showed up many times. V and J are TRBV29-1 and TRBJ1-2, with TRBD1 matching over 9 bases. CDR1 is SQVTM and CDR2 is ANQGSEA in the germline V gene. The CDR3 runs to 11 residues. V trimming: 6 bases; J trimming: 7 bases; junction bases outside the gene matches: 3. CDR3 bases: TGCAGCGTGGACAGGGGTCCTGGCTACACCTTC. This encodes CSVDRGPGYTF.

Many counts were recorded for this clonotype. J is TRBJ2-3 and V is TRBV29-1, with 7 bases lining up with TRBD1. The V and J ends lost 4 bases and 2 bases, in that order; junction bases with no gene match: 6. Germline CDR1 and CDR2: SQVTM and ANQGSEA. The CDR3 is 14 residues long. The CDR3 here is CSVGTGVITDTQYF. CDR3 sequence (DNA): TGCAGCGTTGGGACAGGAGTGATCACAGATACGCAGTATTTT.

The table lists this clonotype with a few counts. This sequence joins TRBV12-3 or TRBV12-4 and TRBJ1-2; D may be TRBD1 (5 bases). The CDR3 contains 14 residues. V was cut by 1 base and J by 3 bases, with 9 bases left in between. CDR3 residues: CASSLGGDHYGYTF. Here the CDR3 DNA reads TGTGCCAGCAGTTTAGGAGGGGACCACTATGGCTACACCTTC.

This clonotype was picked up many times. V is TRBV9 and J is TRBJ2-1; weak D call: TRBD1 (5 bases). The CDR3 runs to 14 residues. The V end lost 0 bases, the J end lost 13 bases, and 17 bases lay between the germline ends. Germline V CDR1 and CDR2: SGDLS, YYNGEE. The DNA for the CDR3 is TGTGCCAGCAGCGTAGGTGACAGTTTGGCTGACCAGTTCTTC. Residues: CASSVGDSLADQFF.

The CDR3 region is CASSLDPNWVVNTEAFF. For the CDR3, the DNA is TGCGCCAGCAGCTTGGACCCAAACTGGGTAGTGAACACTGAAGCTTTCTTT. The V call is TRBV5-1, the J call TRBJ1-1, with D uncertain. V lost 0 bases, J lost 0 bases, and 15 bases lay in between. The CDR3 runs to 17 residues. CDR1 and CDR2 from the germline V gene are SGHRS and YFSETQ.

This clonotype was detected ten times or more. The V gene is TRBV12-3 or TRBV12-4, the J gene TRBJ1-6; D unresolved. V lost 3 bases, J lost 7 bases, and 10 bases lay in between. The CDR3 extends over 14 amino acids. The CDR3 region is CASSFKQLNSPLHF. The CDR3 region has the DNA TGTGCCAGCAGTTTTAAACAGCTAAATTCACCCCTCCACTTT.

The CDR3: CASSYSDSVNYGYTF. In DNA, the CDR3 is TGTGCCAGCAGTTACTCGGACAGTGTTAACTATGGCTACACCTTC. The chain carries TRBV6-2 or TRBV6-3 and TRBJ1-2; D may be TRBD1 (6 bases). This CDR3 contains 15 residues. Germline V gene lookup returns CDR1 MNHEY and CDR2 SVGEGT. The V end was cut by 0 bases, the J end by 1 base, with 9 bases between.

The chain combines TRBV12-5 with TRBJ2-5; D is ambiguous. This CDR3 has 14 amino acids. Germline CDR1 LGHNT, CDR2 FRNRAP. CDR3 coding DNA: TGTGCCTCGAGCGTGGCTAGAGCTCAGCAGACCCAGTACTTC. This gives the protein CASSVARAQQTQYF. Using reference TRBV12-5 and TRBJ2-5 for the parts outside the CDR3, the full variable domain is DARVTQTPRHKVTEMGQEVTMRCQPILGHNTVFWYRQTMMQGLELLAYFRNRAPLDDSGMPKDRFSAEMPDATLATLKIQPSEPRDSAVYFCASSVARAQQTQYFGPGTRLLVL.

This clonotype turned up a few times. CDR3 DNA sequence: TGTGCCAGCAGCCCCCTTAGCGGGGGGCTGTACGAGCAGTACTTC. Protein product: CASSPLSGGLYEQYF. V is TRBV7-9 and J is TRBJ2-7; 10 bases map to TRBD2. Looked up from germline, CDR1 is SEHNR and CDR2 is FQNEAQ (reference sequence). V shed 5 bases and J 4 bases; nucleotides not matched to a gene: 8. The length of the CDR3 is 15 residues.

This chain joins TRBV6-5 and TRBJ1-1, with 9 bases matching TRBD1. CDR3 size: 13 residues. Trimming at V came to 8 bases and at J to 0 bases, leaving 1 base not matched to a gene. Germline values: CDR1 MNHEY, CDR2 SVGAGI. The CDR3 region has the DNA TGTGCCAGCTGGGACAGGGTGAACACTGAAGCTTTCTTT. Translated: CASWDRVNTEAFF.

J is TRBJ1-1 and V is TRBV3-1; D may be TRBD1 (6 bases). Germline CDR1 is LGHDT and CDR2 is YNNKEL (reference sequence). Trimming pared 1 base from V and 7 bases from J, leaving 19 bases between. The CDR3 has 16 residues. The CDR3 DNA reads TGTGCCAGCAGCCAAGTGGGGCCCCGGGGGCTCGGTGAAGCTTTCTTT. Its translation: CASSQVGPRGLGEAFF.

V gene TRBV5-1 combines with J gene TRBJ1-2, with D unclear. The CDR3 has 14 residues. V was trimmed by 0 bases and J by 4 bases, leaving 10 bases between them. Germline V gives CDR1 SGHRS, CDR2 YFSETQ. The CDR3 DNA reads as TGCGCCAGCAGCTTGGAGGCGGCAGTCTATGGCTACACCTTC. This encodes CASSLEAAVYGYTF.

Many counts were recorded for this clonotype. V gene TRBV3-1 combines with J gene TRBJ1-5; D is possibly TRBD1 (5 bases). Germline V gene lookup returns CDR1 LGHDT and CDR2 YNNKEL (reference sequence). CDR3 length: 15 amino acids. V lost 1 base, J lost 3 bases, and 10 bases lay in between. The CDR3 nucleotides read TGTGCCAGCAGCCAAGGAGGGACCAACAATCAGCCCCAGCATTTT. Translating gives CASSQGGTNNQPQHF.

This clonotype was counted ten times or more. This chain uses TRBV12-3 or TRBV12-4 with TRBJ2-1, with TRBD2 matching over 10 bases. Germline trimming cut 6 bases from V and 2 bases from J; bases unmatched to any gene: 7. The CDR3 is made up of 16 amino acids. The CDR3, as DNA: TGTGCCAGCAGAGAAGCGGGGGGGGACGCCTACAATGAGCAGTTCTTC. Its translation: CASREAGGDAYNEQFF.

The rearrangement uses TRBV11-2 and TRBJ2-3; a possible D gene is TRBD2 (6 bases). CDR1 SGHAT and CDR2 FQNNGV come from the germline V gene. V lost 6 bases, J lost 4 bases, and 32 bases lay in between. The CDR3 runs 20 residues. CDR3 amino acids: CASSVLGVPSERRGSDTQYF. CDR3 in DNA: TGTGCCAGCAGTGTGCTTGGTGTACCTAGCGAGCGTCGCGGATCAGATACGCAGTATTTT.

The genes are TRBV7-9 and TRBJ1-5; D call uncertain. V lost 4 bases, J lost 7 bases, and 14 bases lay in between. Germline V gene lookup returns CDR1 SEHNR and CDR2 FQNEAQ (reference sequence). The CDR3 is made up of 14 amino acids. The DNA of the CDR3 is TGTGCCAGCAGCTCAAGCGACCGTAGACAGCCCCAGCATTTT. Its protein product is CASSSSDRRQPQHF.

This clonotype turned up a few times. The CDR3 spells CASSLASGVNTEAFF. In DNA form, the CDR3 reads TGCGCCAGCAGCCTGGCTTCGGGGGTGAACACTGAAGCTTTCTTT. The rearrangement links TRBV5-1 to TRBJ1-1; D may be TRBD1 (5 bases). The V gene lost 4 bases and the J gene lost 0 bases, with 13 bases spanning the gap. Germline CDR1 and CDR2: SGHRS and YFSETQ. The CDR3 is 15 amino acids. Using reference TRBV5-1 and TRBJ1-1 for the parts outside the CDR3, the full variable domain is KAGVTQTPRYLIKTRGQQVTLSCSPISGHRSVSWYQQTPGQGLQFLFEYFSETQRNKGNFPGRFSGRQFSNSRSEMNVSTLELGDSALYLCASSLASGVNTEAFFGQGTRLTVV.

This rearrangement joins TRBV12-3 or TRBV12-4 to TRBJ1-2, with D unclear. CDR3 length equals 13 residues. V was pared by 6 bases and J by 4 bases, with 12 bases between. The DNA of the CDR3 is TGTGCCAGCAGCACGGACGGACCCTATGGCTACACCTTC. Amino acids: CASSTDGPYGYTF.

This clonotype has ten or more counts. The chain links TRBV20-1 to TRBJ2-1; D not certain. Trimming removed 0 bases from V and 3 bases from J, with 6 bases in between. This CDR3 contains 13 residues. Germline-derived CDR1 and CDR2 are DFQATT and SNEGSKA (reference sequence). The CDR3 DNA is TGCAGTGCTAGAGATCGGCACTACAATGAGCAGTTCTTC. Its translation is CSARDRHYNEQFF.

J is TRBJ2-7 and V is TRBV12-3 or TRBV12-4, with 10 bases aligning to TRBD1. The CDR3 is 15 amino acids. The V gene end was trimmed by 5 bases and the J gene end by 2 bases; junction bases not matched to a gene: 6. The CDR3 reads CASSTTGTGAYEQYF. As DNA, the CDR3 is TGTGCCAGCAGTACCACCGGGACAGGGGCCTACGAGCAGTACTTC.

This clonotype has at least ten counts. V and J are TRBV9 and TRBJ2-2; a possible D gene is TRBD2 (5 bases). There are 14 residues in the CDR3. V was pared by 3 bases and J by 1 base, with 7 bases between. Germline V gives CDR1 SGDLS, CDR2 YYNGEE. CDR3 sequence (DNA): TGTGCCAGCAGCGCTGGAGGGAACACCGGGGAGCTGTTTTTT. It yields the protein CASSAGGNTGELFF.